This TCR beta chain was found in a study of cytomegalovirus exposure and HLA in healthy donors (dated by TCRdb to between 2016 and 2019). Looking at the study overall: According to a later analysis, the approximately 130 validation repertoires were produced on the same platform as the 700 or so repertoires of the first cohort. The study aimed to test whether signatures of past pathogen exposure could be identified by cataloging public T cell receptors. A separate validation cohort of roughly 120 different subjects was used in addition to the roughly 670-subject first cohort. The study combined high-throughput TCR immunosequencing, statistical association of individual TCRs with disease status, and machine learning to predict cytomegalovirus infection status. Findings and caveats that apply to the study as a whole: The study listed 150 to 200 TCR beta chains as associated with cytomegalovirus. Three of the identified cytomegalovirus-associated TCR beta chains were confirmed in vitro to be specific for cytomegalovirus antigens. The authors suggested that the approach could potentially be extended to other disease states and immunological phenotypes. The classifier was reported to diagnose cytomegalovirus status with high specificity and sensitivity in both the original and validation cohorts. The validation cohort had no HLA typing available for a later analysis, so co-occurrence within that cohort was assessed over all 110 or so repertoires. Subsequent analysis determined that TCRs grouped into clusters in the first cohort also showed a tendency toward co-occurrence across the roughly 120 validation repertoires, and approximately 94% of cluster scores exceeded 0. Most TCR sequences were observed very rarely across donors, whereas some public TCRs were present in many individuals.

Donors formed part of the validation cohort, which comprised 120 or so subjects and was distinct from the first cohort of fewer than 750 subjects. As to this clone: Its antigen target is currently unknown. The record has no base qualities; no much larger clone is one base away.

The CDR3 sequence holds 17 residues, the cysteine and phenylalanine included. Just the 51-base CDR3 DNA is kept, in frame starting at base 1. Receptors were amplified or captured by the immunoSEQ multiplex PCR assay. The original methods were these. A statistical classification framework was developed to diagnose cytomegalovirus status using the catalog of TCR beta chain sequences. The source is immuneACCESS, and TCRdb retained only in-frame sequences with V and J called. Part of the clones is not carried over; for the studies checked, unresolved V genes explain less than half of this, and the remainder is unexplained. The D gene and trimming were derived from the DNA, and the V and J assignments and clone size from that table. In all, the sample holds 240,000 or so clones, and more than 75% of those were seen once. In total, the top ten clones hold 1% to 1.5% of the sample.

The chain uses TRBV1 and TRBJ2-1; the D call of TRBD1 is as the table states it, not checked on the DNA. TRBV1 is assigned pseudogene status. The sequenced sample consisted of PBMCs. This clonotype was sampled from a woman in her thirties in good health and CMV-seropositive. CDR3 loop: CTSSRHPRQTYTNEQFF. The sequenced DNA is TGCACCAGCAGCCGCCATCCAAGACAGACGTACACCAATGAGCAGTTCTTC.